Below are 2 T cell receptor beta chains sequenced from a single sample in a study of control samples from healthy donors and cancer patients. Produced via immunoSEQ multiplex PCR; TCRdb's table is partial and in-frame only. The repertoire holds about 410,000 clones, with around 90% as singletons. Source material: PBMCs. Receptors were obtained from a man aged 35 to 55 with head and neck cancer.

This clone has only one observation. This sequence joins TRBV11-2 and TRBJ1-1; D gene ambiguous. V was pared by 0 bases and J by 3 bases, with 11 bases between. The CDR3 contains 15 residues. Germline CDR1 SGHAT, CDR2 FQNNGV. This chain's CDR3 is CASSLESRRYTEAFF. Written as DNA, the CDR3 is TGTGCCAGCAGCTTAGAATCCCGAAGGTACACTGAAGCTTTCTTT. Using reference TRBV11-2 and TRBJ1-1 for the parts outside the CDR3, the full variable domain is EAGVAQSPRYKIIEKRQSVAFWCNPISGHATLYWYQQILGQGPKLLIQFQNNGVVDDSQLPKDRFSAERLKGVDSTLKIQPAKLEDSAVYLCASSLESRRYTEAFFGQGTRLTVV.

This sequence joins TRBV27 and TRBJ2-7; D is ambiguous. The germline V and J ends were trimmed by 3 bases and 4 bases, with 7 bases remaining between them. CDR1 is MNHEY, CDR2 SMNVEV, per germline (reference sequence). CDR3 length: 12 residues. The CDR3, as DNA: TGTGCCAGCAGTTTTTTAGGTTACGAGCAGTACTTC. Its translation: CASSFLGYEQYF.